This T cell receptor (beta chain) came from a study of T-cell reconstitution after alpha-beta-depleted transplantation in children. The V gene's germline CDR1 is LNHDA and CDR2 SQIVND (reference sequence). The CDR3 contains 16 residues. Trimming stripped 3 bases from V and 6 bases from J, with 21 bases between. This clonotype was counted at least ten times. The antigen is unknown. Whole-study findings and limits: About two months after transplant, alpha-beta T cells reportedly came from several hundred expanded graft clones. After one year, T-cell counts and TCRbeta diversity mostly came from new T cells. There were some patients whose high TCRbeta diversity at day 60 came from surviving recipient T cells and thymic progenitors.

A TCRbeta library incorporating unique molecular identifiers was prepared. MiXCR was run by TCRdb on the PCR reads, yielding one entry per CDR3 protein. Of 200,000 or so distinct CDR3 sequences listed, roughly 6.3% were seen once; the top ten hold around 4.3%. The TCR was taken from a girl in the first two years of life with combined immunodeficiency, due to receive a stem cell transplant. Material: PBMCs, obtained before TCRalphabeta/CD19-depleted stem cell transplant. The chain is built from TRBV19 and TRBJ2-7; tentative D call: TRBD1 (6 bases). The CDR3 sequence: CASSIDGQIGWGEQYF. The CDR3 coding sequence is TGTGCCAGTAGTATCGACGGACAGATTGGTTGGGGCGAGCAGTACTTC.